This TCR beta chain is drawn from a study of cytomegalovirus exposure and HLA in healthy donors. The study ran its PCR with 60 Vbeta and 13 Jbeta primers. The table came from immunoSEQ multiplex PCR; TCRdb's copy has only in-frame clones and leaves some out. Here the sample spans about 92,000 clones, less than 70% being singletons. Deletions cut 0 bases from V and 4 bases from J, with 7 bases between. Germline V gene data show CDR1 as MNHEY and CDR2 as SVGAGI. The CDR3 covers 14 residues. The sequenced sample consisted of PBMCs. The chain is built from TRBV6-5 and TRBJ1-5; D uncertain. The sequence was collected from a man in his fifties in good health and CMV-seronegative. In nucleotides, the CDR3 is TGTGCCAGCAGTTACTCGAGAGGGAATCAGCCCCAGCATTTT. This encodes CASSYSRGNQPQHF.